A single sample gave rise to the 12 T cell receptor beta chains below, sequenced in a study of control samples from healthy donors and cancer patients. This table comes from immunoSEQ multiplex PCR, and its TCRdb copy is limited to in-frame clones, with some not included. The data hold over 100,000 clones, with approximately 90% observed a single time. What was sequenced was blood. All receptors derive from a woman in her forties or fifties in good health.

The V call is TRBV4-1, the J call TRBJ1-4, with 10 bases identical to TRBD1. The length of the CDR3 is 18 residues. Germline V gene lookup returns CDR1 MGHRA and CDR2 YSYEKL. The V segment lost 4 bases and the J segment 2 bases; nucleotides outside the gene matches: 10. The CDR3: CASSRRDRGQRTNEKLFF. As DNA, the CDR3 is TGCGCCAGCAGCCGTCGAGACAGGGGGCAGAGGACTAATGAAAAACTGTTTTTT.

The rearrangement joins TRBV5-4 to TRBJ1-5; 7 positions agree with TRBD1. J was trimmed by 3 bases and V by 4 bases; bases with no gene match: 7. Germline loops: CDR1 SGHNT, CDR2 YYREEE (reference sequence). This CDR3 spans 15 amino acids. CDR3 residues: CASSRGDSDNQPQHF. DNA for the CDR3: TGTGCCAGCAGCCGGGGGGACAGCGACAATCAGCCCCAGCATTTT.

V gene TRBV6-4 combines with J gene TRBJ2-7, with no clear D. V dropped 1 base and J dropped 2 bases, with 9 bases sitting between them. This CDR3 comprises 14 residues. CDR1 and CDR2 from the germline V gene are MRHNA and SNTAGT. CDR3 protein: CASSDFGSPYEQYV. The DNA for the CDR3 is TGTGCCAGCAGTGACTTCGGCTCTCCCTACGAGCAGTACGTC.

The chain is built from TRBV27 and TRBJ1-2; TRBD1 might be the D (5 bases). The CDR3 extends over 18 amino acids. The germline V gene encodes CDR1 MNHEY and CDR2 SMNVEV (reference sequence). V was pared by 0 bases and J by 8 bases, with 25 bases between. The CDR3 protein is CASSLSAGEGGAGYGYTF. CDR3 sequence (DNA): TGTGCCAGCAGTTTATCGGCGGGAGAAGGTGGGGCCGGGTACGGCTACACCTTC.

The V call is TRBV13, the J call TRBJ2-2; either TRBD1 or TRBD2 may supply D (5 bases each). Germline loops: CDR1 PRHDT, CDR2 FYEKMQ (reference sequence). The CDR3 extends over 15 amino acids. Between the trimmed V and J ends, which lost 3 bases and 7 bases, there was a span of 15 bases. The CDR3 DNA sequence: TGTGCCAGCAGCTTTGGCCGAGGGGCTCTCGGGGAGCTGTTTTTT. Translating it yields CASSFGRGALGELFF.

Regarding this clone: Within the sample, other DNA sequences also encode this same CDR3. The rearrangement uses TRBV20-1 and TRBJ1-2; D call uncertain. From germline, CDR1 is DFQATT and CDR2 SNEGSKA (reference sequence). V lost 3 bases to trimming and J lost 3 bases, with 5 bases between them. CDR3 length: 11 amino acids. Written as DNA, the CDR3 is TGCAGTGCTAGTCGGGACTATGGCTACACCTTC. Residues: CSASRDYGYTF.

This chain joins TRBV19 and TRBJ2-7; TRBD1 might be the D (5 bases). Germline CDR1 is LNHDA and CDR2 is SQIVND (reference sequence). The V gene lost 5 bases and the J gene lost 5 bases, with 19 bases spanning the gap. The CDR3 contains 15 residues. The CDR3 protein is CASSGGAARMDEQYF. In DNA, the CDR3 is TGTGCCAGTAGTGGTGGGGCAGCCCGGATGGACGAGCAGTACTTC.

The chain couples TRBV5-6 to TRBJ2-4; D may be TRBD1 (6 bases). Germline V CDR1 and CDR2: SGHDT, YYEEEE. The CDR3 consists of 16 residues. The ends were cut back, 5 bases at V and 2 bases at J, with 17 bases in the middle. The DNA for the CDR3 is TGTGCCAGCAGTCCGGGGTGGGGGCGAACCAAAAACATTCAGTACTTC. Translating gives CASSPGWGRTKNIQYF.

This clone came up once. The rearrangement links TRBV18 to TRBJ2-3; TRBD1 matches at 7 bases. Trimming cost V 1 base and J 5 bases; bases outside gene matches: 12. The CDR3 covers 17 residues. In germline, CDR1 is KGHSH, CDR2 LQKENI. CDR3 amino acids: CASSPLIRPQGIDTQYF. CDR3 sequence (DNA): TGTGCCAGCTCACCACTCATCAGGCCACAGGGGATAGATACGCAGTATTTT.

V usage is TRBV11-2 and J usage is TRBJ2-1, with D possibly TRBD2 on 5 matching bases. V was shortened by 0 bases and J by 9 bases, with 9 bases between the two germline ends. This CDR3 is 13 amino acids long. Germline V gives CDR1 SGHAT, CDR2 FQNNGV. In nucleotides, the CDR3 is TGTGCCAGCAGCTTAGATGTCCGGGGTGAGCAGTTCTTC. Its protein product is CASSLDVRGEQFF. Full variable domain (rest looked up from reference TRBV11-2 and TRBJ2-1): EAGVAQSPRYKIIEKRQSVAFWCNPISGHATLYWYQQILGQGPKLLIQFQNNGVVDDSQLPKDRFSAERLKGVDSTLKIQPAKLEDSAVYLCASSLDVRGEQFFGPGTRLTVL.

For the CDR3, the DNA is TGTGCCTGGAGATCTAGCGGCCCACAAGAGACCCAGTACTTC. It codes for CAWRSSGPQETQYF. The chain has TRBV30 and TRBJ2-5, with 7 nucleotides matching TRBD2. Trimming cost V 3 bases and J 2 bases; bases outside gene matches: 6. CDR1 GTSNPN and CDR2 SVGIG come from the germline V gene (reference sequence). The length of the CDR3 is 14 residues.

The chain joins TRBV29-1 to TRBJ1-2; D is possibly TRBD1 (6 bases). The CDR3 contains 17 residues. Germline values: CDR1 SQVTM, CDR2 ANQGSEA. The V end lost 0 bases, the J end lost 4 bases, and 21 bases lay between the germline ends. The CDR3: CSVEDLSSRGRTYGYTF. CDR3 bases: TGCAGCGTTGAAGATCTTAGCTCCAGGGGCAGGACCTATGGCTACACCTTC.